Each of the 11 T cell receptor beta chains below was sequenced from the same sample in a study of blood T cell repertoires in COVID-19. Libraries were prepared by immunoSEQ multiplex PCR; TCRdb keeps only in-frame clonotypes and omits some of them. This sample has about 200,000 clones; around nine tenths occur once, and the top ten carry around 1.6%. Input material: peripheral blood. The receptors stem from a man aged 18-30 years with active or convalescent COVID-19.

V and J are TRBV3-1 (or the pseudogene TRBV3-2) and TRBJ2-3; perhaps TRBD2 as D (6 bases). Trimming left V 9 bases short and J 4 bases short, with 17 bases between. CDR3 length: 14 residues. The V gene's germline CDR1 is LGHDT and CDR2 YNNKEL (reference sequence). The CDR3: CASGGKGYPDTQYF. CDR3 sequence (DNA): TGTGCCAGTGGAGGGAAGGGGTATCCAGATACGCAGTATTTT.

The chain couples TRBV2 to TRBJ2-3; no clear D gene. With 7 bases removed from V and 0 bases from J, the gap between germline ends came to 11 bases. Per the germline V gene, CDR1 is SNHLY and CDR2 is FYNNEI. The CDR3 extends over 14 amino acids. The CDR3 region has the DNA TGTGCCAGCACGGAGCGAAGAAGCACAGATACGCAGTATTTT. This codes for CASTERRSTDTQYF.

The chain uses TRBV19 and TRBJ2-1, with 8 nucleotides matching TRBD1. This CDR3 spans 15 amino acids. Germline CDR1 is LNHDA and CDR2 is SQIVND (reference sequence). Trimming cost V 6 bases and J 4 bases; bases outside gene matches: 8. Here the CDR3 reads CASSPRDRKYNEQFF. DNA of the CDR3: TGTGCCAGTAGCCCCCGGGACAGGAAATACAATGAGCAGTTCTTC.

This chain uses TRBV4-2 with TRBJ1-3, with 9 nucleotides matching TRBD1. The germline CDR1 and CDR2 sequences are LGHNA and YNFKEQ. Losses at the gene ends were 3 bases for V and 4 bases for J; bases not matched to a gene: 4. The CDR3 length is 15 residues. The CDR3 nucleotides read TGTGCCAGCAGCCAGGACAGGGGATCGGGAAACACCATATATTTT. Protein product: CASSQDRGSGNTIYF.

The CDR3 nucleotides read TGCGCCAGCAGCCAAGGGTGGCTAGCGGGAGACTACGAGCAGTACTTC. Translation: CASSQGWLAGDYEQYF. V is TRBV4-1 and J is TRBJ2-7, with TRBD2 matching 10 bases. V shed 1 base and J 3 bases; nucleotides not matched to a gene: 6. From germline, CDR1 is MGHRA and CDR2 YSYEKL. The CDR3 covers 16 residues.

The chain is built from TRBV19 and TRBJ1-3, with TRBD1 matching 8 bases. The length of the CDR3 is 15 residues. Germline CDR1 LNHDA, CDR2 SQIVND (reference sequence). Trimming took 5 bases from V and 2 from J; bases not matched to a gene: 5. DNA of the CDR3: TGTGCCAGTAGTTCGGACAGGGTAACTGGAAACACCATATATTTT. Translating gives CASSSDRVTGNTIYF.

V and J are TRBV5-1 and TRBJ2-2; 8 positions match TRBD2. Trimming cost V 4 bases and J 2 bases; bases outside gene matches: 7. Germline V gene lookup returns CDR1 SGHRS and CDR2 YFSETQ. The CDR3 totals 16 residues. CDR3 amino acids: CASSGGLAGNTGELFF. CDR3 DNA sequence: TGCGCCAGCAGCGGAGGACTAGCAGGAAACACCGGGGAGCTGTTTTTT.

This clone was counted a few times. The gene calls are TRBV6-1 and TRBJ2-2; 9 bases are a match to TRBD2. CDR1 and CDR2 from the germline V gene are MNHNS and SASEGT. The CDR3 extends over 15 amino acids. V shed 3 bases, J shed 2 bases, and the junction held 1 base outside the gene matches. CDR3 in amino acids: CASSEGLANTGELFF. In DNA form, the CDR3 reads TGTGCCAGCAGTGAGGGACTAGCCAACACCGGGGAGCTGTTTTTT.

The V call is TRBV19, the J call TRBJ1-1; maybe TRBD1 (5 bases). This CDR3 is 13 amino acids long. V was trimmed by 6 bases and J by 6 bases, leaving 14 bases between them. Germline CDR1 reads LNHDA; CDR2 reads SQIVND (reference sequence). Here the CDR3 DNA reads TGTGCCAGTAGCCAAAAAGTGGGGCCTGAAGCTTTCTTT. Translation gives CASSQKVGPEAFF.

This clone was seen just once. The CDR3 loop is CASSPRASGYEQYF. CDR3 nucleotide sequence: TGTGCCAGCAGCCCCCGCGCTAGCGGATACGAGCAGTACTTC. V gene TRBV13 combines with J gene TRBJ2-7; 7 nucleotides agree with TRBD2. The CDR3 has 14 amino acids. CDR1 and CDR2 (germline): PRHDT, FYEKMQ (reference sequence). V shed 5 bases, J shed 4 bases, and the junction held 8 bases outside the gene matches.

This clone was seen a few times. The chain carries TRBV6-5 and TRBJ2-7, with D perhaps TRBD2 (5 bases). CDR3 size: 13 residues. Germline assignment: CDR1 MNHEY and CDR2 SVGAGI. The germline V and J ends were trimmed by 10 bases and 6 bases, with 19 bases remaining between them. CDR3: CATAPGVPLEQYF. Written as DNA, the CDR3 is TGTGCCACCGCCCCCGGGGTCCCCCTCGAGCAGTACTTC.